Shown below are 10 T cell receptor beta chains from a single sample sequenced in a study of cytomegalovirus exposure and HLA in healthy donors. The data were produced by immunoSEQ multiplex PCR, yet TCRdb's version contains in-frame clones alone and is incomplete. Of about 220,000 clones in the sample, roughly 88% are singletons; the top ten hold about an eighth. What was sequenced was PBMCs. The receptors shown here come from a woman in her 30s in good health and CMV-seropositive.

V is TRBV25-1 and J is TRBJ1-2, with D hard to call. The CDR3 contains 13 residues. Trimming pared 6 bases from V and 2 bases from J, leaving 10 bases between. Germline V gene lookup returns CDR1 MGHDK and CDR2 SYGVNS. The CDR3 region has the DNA TGTGCCAGCAGACCGACAATGAACTATGGCTACACCTTC. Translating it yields CASRPTMNYGYTF.

The CDR3 DNA follows: TGCGCCAGCAGCCAAGAACAAGCAGTCGACAATGAGCAGTTCTTC. Its protein is CASSQEQAVDNEQFF. This rearrangement joins TRBV4-1 to TRBJ2-1; no reliable D call. Germline lookup yields CDR1 MGHRA and CDR2 YSYEKL. V was clipped by 0 bases and J by 5 bases, with 11 bases between them. CDR3 length: 15 amino acids.

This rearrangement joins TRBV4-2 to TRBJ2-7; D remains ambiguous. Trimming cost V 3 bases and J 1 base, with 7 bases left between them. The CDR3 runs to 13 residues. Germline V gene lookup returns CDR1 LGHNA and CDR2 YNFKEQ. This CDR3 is CASSHSLSYEQYF. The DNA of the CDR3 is TGTGCCAGCAGCCACTCCCTATCCTACGAGCAGTACTTC.

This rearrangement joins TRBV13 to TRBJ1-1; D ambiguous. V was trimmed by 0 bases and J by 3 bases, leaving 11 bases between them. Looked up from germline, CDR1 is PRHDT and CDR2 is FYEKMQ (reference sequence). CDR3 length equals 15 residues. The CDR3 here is CASSLGYKIHTEAFF. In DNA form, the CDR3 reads TGTGCCAGCAGCTTAGGCTATAAGATCCACACTGAAGCTTTCTTT.

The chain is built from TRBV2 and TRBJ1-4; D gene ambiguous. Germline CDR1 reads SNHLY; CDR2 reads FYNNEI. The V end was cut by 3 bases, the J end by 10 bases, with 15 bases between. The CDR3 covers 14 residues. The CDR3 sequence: CASSDRWDFGKLFF. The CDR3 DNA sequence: TGTGCCAGCAGTGATCGTTGGGATTTTGGAAAACTGTTTTTT.

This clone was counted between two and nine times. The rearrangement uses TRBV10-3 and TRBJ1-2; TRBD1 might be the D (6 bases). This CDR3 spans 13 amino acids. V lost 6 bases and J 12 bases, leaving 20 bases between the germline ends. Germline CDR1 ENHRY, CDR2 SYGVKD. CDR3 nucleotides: TGTGCCATCAGGAGGCAGGGGTTGGGGTTTCACACCTTC. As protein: CAIRRQGLGFHTF.

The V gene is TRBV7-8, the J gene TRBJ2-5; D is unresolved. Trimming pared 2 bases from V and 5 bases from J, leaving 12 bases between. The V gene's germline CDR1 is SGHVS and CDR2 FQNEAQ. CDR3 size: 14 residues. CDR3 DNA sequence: TGTGCCAGCAGCTTACAGGCAGTAGGGGAGACCCAGTACTTC. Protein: CASSLQAVGETQYF.

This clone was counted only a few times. The CDR3, as DNA: TGTGCCTGGAGTGTACTAGCGGGAGAAGGGGAGCAGTACTTC. Translating gives CAWSVLAGEGEQYF. This sequence joins TRBV30 and TRBJ2-7; 11 bases agree with TRBD2. The CDR3 runs to 14 residues. The V gene end was trimmed by 0 bases and the J gene end by 7 bases; junction bases not matched to a gene: 5. Germline V gene sequence: CDR1 GTSNPN, CDR2 SVGIG (reference sequence).

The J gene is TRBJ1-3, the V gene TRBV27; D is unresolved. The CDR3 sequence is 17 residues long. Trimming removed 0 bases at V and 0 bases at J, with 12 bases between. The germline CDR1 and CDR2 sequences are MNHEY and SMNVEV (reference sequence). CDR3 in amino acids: CASSLSGSPSSGNTIYF. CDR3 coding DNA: TGTGCCAGCAGTTTATCTGGCAGCCCGAGCTCTGGAAACACCATATATTTT.

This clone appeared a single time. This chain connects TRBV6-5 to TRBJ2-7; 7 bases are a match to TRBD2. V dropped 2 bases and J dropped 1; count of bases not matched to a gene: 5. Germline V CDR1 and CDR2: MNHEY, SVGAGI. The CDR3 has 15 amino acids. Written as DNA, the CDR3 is TGTGCCAGCAGTTACCTCCGGCGGGGGTCCTACGAGCAGTACTTC. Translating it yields CASSYLRRGSYEQYF.